This TCR beta chain was recovered during a study of blood T cell repertoires in COVID-19. In the study overall: Sample material is recorded as cDNA or gDNA derived from T cells, B-cell-depleted T cells, or PBMCs.

CDR1 is SGDLS, CDR2 YYNGEE, per germline. V was cut by 3 bases and J by 9 bases, with 19 bases left in between. CDR3 size: 16 residues. Original data processing: Estimation of nucleated cell counts was performed using reference gene primer amplification. Only in-frame clones appear in the TCRdb table, and some are missing; sequencing was by immunoSEQ multiplex PCR. V, J and clone size reflect that table, while D and trimming were determined from the DNA. Here the sample spans some 150,000 clones, about four fifths being singletons. The chain is built from TRBV9 and TRBJ1-6; possible D gene TRBD1, 5 bases. This clonotype was obtained from a woman of 80 years or more with acute or convalescent COVID-19. What was sequenced was peripheral blood. CDR3 in amino acids: CASSGADGGVGSPLHF. The CDR3 DNA is TGTGCCAGCAGCGGGGCCGACGGGGGGGTCGGTTCACCCCTCCACTTT.